This TCR beta chain was recorded in a study of human T cells and chemical hapten exposure. About the research overall: Predominantly women, the patients had alopecia areata, totalis or universalis.

From germline, CDR1 is ENHRY and CDR2 SYGVKD. The length of the CDR3 is 15 residues. V lost 0 bases, J lost 1 base, and 10 bases lay in between. The table lists this clonotype with many counts. What it binds is unknown. Study observations and caveats: It was expanded TCRs that formed significantly more large CDR3 similarity clusters than controls did.

Specified time point: patch test 2, 6 weeks after DPC sensitization. Specified treatment: therapeutic diphenylcyclopropenone sensitization with weekly scalp DPC. TCRdb itself ran the RACE reads through MiXCR, one entry per CDR3 protein. The sample yields around 42,000 distinct CDR3 sequences, approximately 3.5% seen once. This specimen consisted of whole blood, obtained in connection with sensitization to the hapten diphenylcyclopropenone (DPC). V and J are TRBV10-3 and TRBJ2-7; TRBD1 might be the D (6 bases). The source of this sequence is a man between 40 and 49 years old with alopecia areata. Some clones in this sample may be carry-over from other donors' samples. In nucleotides, the CDR3 is TGTGCCATCAGTGAGTCGAGGACAGCGTCCTACGAGCAGTACTTC. Amino acid sequence: CAISESRTASYEQYF.